This T cell receptor beta chain appears in the sequencing data of a study of neurological immune-mediated disorders. TCRdb called the 5' RACE reads again in MiXCR, with one record for every CDR3 protein. The table has approximately 100,000 distinct CDR3 sequences, about 3.8% seen once. This clonotype has a count of ten or more. Trimming cost V 5 bases and J 3 bases, with 17 bases left between them. The CDR3 length is 17 residues. Germline lookup yields CDR1 MDHEN and CDR2 SYDVKM. Sequenced input: PBMCs. The chain carries TRBV28 and TRBJ2-6; tentative D call: TRBD2 (5 bases). This clonotype was obtained from a woman younger than 35 with multiple sclerosis. The CDR3 region is CASSPLDWASGANVLTF. The DNA of the CDR3 is TGTGCCAGCAGTCCTCTGGACTGGGCCAGTGGGGCCAACGTCCTGACTTTC.